Listed here are 27 T cell receptor beta chains from one sample, sequenced in a study of regulatory T cells in long-lasting Graves disease. Documented time point: newly diagnosed GD, antithyroid drugs for less than 3 months. TCR sequences were obtained from RNA taken from PBMCs. The authors built TCR beta libraries using iRepertoire HTBI primers and Arm-PCR of CDR3 regions. TCRdb itself ran the multiplex PCR reads through MiXCR, one entry per CDR3 protein. The sample carries roughly 380,000 distinct CDR3 sequences, around a sixth recorded once. The specimen comprised peripheral blood mononuclear cells (PBMCs), sampled at new diagnosis, from a patient treated with antithyroid drugs. The receptors were sampled from a female donor with Graves disease.

At least ten counts were recorded for this clonotype. The CDR3 coding sequence is TGTGCCAGCAGTGAAACGGGCGTTGACAATCAGCCCCAGCATTTT. Its protein is CASSETGVDNQPQHF. V gene TRBV6-1 combines with J gene TRBJ1-5; no reliable D call. The CDR3 has 15 amino acids. The ends were cut back, 2 bases at V and 3 bases at J, with 11 bases in the middle. Germline CDR1 reads MNHNS; CDR2 reads SASEGT.

This clonotype came up many times. The rearrangement links TRBV4-3 to TRBJ1-2; TRBD1 might be the D (6 bases). The CDR3 is 16 residues long. Germline V gene data show CDR1 as LGHNA and CDR2 as YSLEER. The V gene lost 1 base and the J gene lost 3 bases, with 15 bases spanning the gap. The chain's CDR3 is CASSQGPGGGDYGYTF. DNA of the CDR3: TGCGCCAGCAGCCAAGGGCCTGGGGGGGGCGACTATGGCTACACCTTC.

The table lists this clonotype with many counts. The chain is built from TRBV28 and TRBJ2-7; no reliable D call. From germline, CDR1 is MDHEN and CDR2 SYDVKM. Trimming shortened V by 6 bases and J by 3 bases, and 12 bases separated the two germline ends. The CDR3 totals 13 residues. CDR3 bases: TGTGCCAGCAGCCAGCTAGGCAGCTACGAGCAGTACTTC. Its protein is CASSQLGSYEQYF. Looking up the rest from reference TRBV28 and TRBJ2-7 gives the full variable domain: DVKVTQSSRYLVKRTGEKVFLECVQDMDHENMFWYRQDPGLGLRLIYFSYDVKMKEKGDIPEGYSVSREKKERFSLILESASTNQTSMYLCASSQLGSYEQYFGPGTRLTVT.

This clonotype was detected a few times. The V and J genes are TRBV6-1 and TRBJ2-1, with TRBD1 matching over 9 bases. V shed 8 bases, J shed 5 bases, and the junction held 4 bases outside the gene matches. CDR3 length: 13 residues. Looked up from germline, CDR1 is MNHNS and CDR2 is SASEGT. The CDR3 DNA reads as TGTGCCAGCGTAGGGACAGGGAACAATGAGCAGTTCTTC. Its protein is CASVGTGNNEQFF.

This clonotype has a single count. The germline gene is not matched at one end of the junction; a read error may be the cause. The rearrangement uses TRBV3-1 and TRBJ1-1, with D possibly TRBD1 on 5 matching bases. The germline V gene has CDR1 LGHDT and CDR2 YNNKEL (reference sequence). The CDR3 loop spans 15 amino acids. In nucleotides, the CDR3 is TGTGCCAGCAGTCAAGGGGAGAGTGGCCTGAGGGGAGCTTTCTTT. As protein: CASSQGESGLRGAFF.

The V and J genes are TRBV12-5 and TRBJ2-5; D ambiguous. This CDR3 has 13 amino acids. Germline V gene sequence: CDR1 LGHNT, CDR2 FRNRAP. V shed 3 bases and J shed 4 bases, with 9 bases lying between them. The CDR3 sequence is CASGLSGRETQYF. The CDR3 nucleotides read TGTGCTAGTGGTTTAAGTGGCCGAGAGACCCAGTACTTC.

The chain has TRBV3-2 and TRBJ1-2. TRBV3-2 is recorded as a pseudogene. This CDR3 spans 18 amino acids. In DNA form, the CDR3 reads TGTGCCAGCAGCCAAGATGTTCGGGGTCCGGGACTTAACTATGGCTACACCTTC. It codes for CASSQDVRGPGLNYGYTF.

This clonotype came up once. The J gene is TRBJ2-2, the V gene TRBV15, with TRBD2 matching 8 bases. V was pared by 4 bases and J by 1 base, with 5 bases of the junction left unmatched. Germline-derived CDR1 and CDR2 are LNHNV and YYDKDF (reference sequence). The CDR3 sequence is 16 residues long. The chain's CDR3 is CATSTMTSVNTGELFF. The CDR3, as DNA: TGTGCCACCAGCACAATGACTAGCGTGAACACCGGGGAGCTGTTTTTT.

This clonotype was recorded many times. This chain links TRBV2 with TRBJ2-3, with D possibly matching TRBD2 (5 bases). There are 15 residues in the CDR3. The V and J ends lost 1 base and 2 bases respectively, with 10 bases between them. The V gene's germline CDR1 is SNHLY and CDR2 FYNNEI. CDR3 amino acids: CASSEGTLLTDTQYF. CDR3 nucleotide sequence: TGTGCCAGCAGTGAAGGGACTTTGCTCACAGATACGCAGTATTTT.

This clonotype was recorded many times. The chain joins TRBV12-3 or TRBV12-4 to TRBJ1-2, with 7 bases identical to TRBD1. This CDR3 comprises 12 residues. The ends lost 4 bases at V and 6 bases at J; junction bases unmatched: 2. CDR3 in amino acids: CASSSGTDGYTF. CDR3 bases: TGTGCCAGCAGTTCCGGGACAGATGGCTACACCTTC.

The chain uses TRBV7-3 and TRBJ2-1, with 10 positions matching TRBD2. Unmatched junction bases numbered 6, after V lost 5 bases and J lost 8 bases. The CDR3 runs 14 residues. The V gene's germline CDR1 is SGHTA and CDR2 FQGTGA. CDR3 amino acids: CASSPSGGDHEQFF. As DNA, the CDR3 is TGTGCCAGCAGCCCCAGCGGGGGGGACCATGAGCAGTTCTTC.

Many counts were recorded for this clonotype. The chain couples TRBV20-1 to TRBJ1-6; 7 bases align to TRBD1. The CDR3 length is 14 residues. CDR1 and CDR2 from the germline V gene are DFQATT and SNEGSKA (reference sequence). Trimming removed 3 bases from V and 9 bases from J; junction bases left unmatched: 8. The CDR3 DNA sequence: TGCAGTGCTAGGACAGGGTCGGAGAGTTCACCCCTCCACTTT. Translated, it gives CSARTGSESSPLHF.

The table lists this clonotype with a few counts. The chain joins TRBV6-1 to TRBJ2-5; D may be TRBD2 (7 bases). V was shortened by 4 bases and J by 5 bases, with 14 bases between the two germline ends. The CDR3 extends over 14 amino acids. Germline CDR1 and CDR2: MNHNS and SASEGT. CDR3: CASSVTGGSETQYF. Here the CDR3 DNA reads TGTGCCAGCAGTGTTACGGGGGGCTCTGAGACCCAGTACTTC.

Ten or more counts support this clonotype. The chain combines TRBV20-1 with TRBJ2-7, with 9 bases lining up with TRBD2. Germline CDR1 and CDR2: DFQATT and SNEGSKA (reference sequence). With V trimmed by 5 bases and J by 2 bases, 13 bases remained unmatched. The CDR3 loop spans 16 amino acids. The CDR3 sequence is CSAAKRTSANPYEQYF. The CDR3 DNA sequence: TGCAGTGCTGCAAAACGGACTAGCGCAAACCCCTACGAGCAGTACTTC.

The gene calls are TRBV19 and TRBJ2-1; D call uncertain. The CDR3 is 12 residues long. Trimming stripped 3 bases from V and 10 bases from J, with 10 bases between. Germline V gives CDR1 LNHDA, CDR2 SQIVND (reference sequence). This chain's CDR3 is CASSIQPWEQFF. In DNA, the CDR3 is TGTGCCAGTAGTATCCAGCCCTGGGAGCAGTTCTTC. Looking up the rest from reference TRBV19 and TRBJ2-1 gives the full variable domain: DGGITQSPKYLFRKEGQNVTLSCEQNLNHDAMYWYRQDPGQGLRLIYYSQIVNDFQKGDIAEGYSVSREKKESFPLTVTSAQKNPTAFYLCASSIQPWEQFFGPGTRLTVL.

The genes are TRBV20-1 and TRBJ2-1; D unclear. V was shortened by 1 base and J by 6 bases, with 10 bases between the two germline ends. The CDR3 sequence is 13 residues long. From germline, CDR1 is DFQATT and CDR2 SNEGSKA (reference sequence). The CDR3, as DNA: TGCAGTGCTAGAGGGCAGACGGGCAATGAGCAGTTCTTC. Encoded protein: CSARGQTGNEQFF.

With regard to this clonotype: A much larger clone differs by one base, so this may be a read error. The chain combines TRBV20-1 with TRBJ2-5; D call uncertain. The CDR3 contains 15 residues. Germline CDR1 and CDR2: DFQATT and SNEGSKA (reference sequence). The ends were cut back, 3 bases at V and 11 bases at J, with 25 bases in the middle. CDR3 nucleotides: TGCAGTGCTAGTGACCCCCCGCGGCCTGGGAATGAGCAGTACTTC. Translation gives CSASDPPRPGNEQYF.

Only a few counts were recorded for this clonotype. This chain connects TRBV27 to TRBJ2-7; 7 bases match TRBD1. Germline assignment: CDR1 MNHEY and CDR2 SMNVEV (reference sequence). CDR3 length: 12 residues. The J segment lost 9 bases and the V segment lost 4 bases, leaving 6 bases of the junction unmatched. CDR3 sequence: CASSSTGDGQYF. CDR3 in DNA: TGTGCCAGCAGTTCTACAGGGGACGGGCAGTACTTC.

About this clonotype itself: Since a much larger clone is just one base distant, this may be a read error. This chain links TRBV5-6 with TRBJ2-7, with TRBD2 identical over 7 bases. The CDR3 length is 15 residues. Germline V CDR1 and CDR2: SGHDT, YYEEEE. The CDR3 sequence: CVSSPAGSSHYEQYF. For the CDR3, the DNA is TGTGTCAGCAGCCCAGCGGGATCGAGCCACTACGAGCAGTACTTC.

This clonotype has a count of ten or more. The chain is built from TRBV13 and TRBJ2-7, with no clear D. Trimming pared 0 bases from V and 4 bases from J, leaving 7 bases between. Looked up from germline, CDR1 is PRHDT and CDR2 is FYEKMQ (reference sequence). The CDR3 totals 13 residues. The CDR3 loop is CASSLGEAYEQYF. For the CDR3, the DNA is TGTGCCAGCAGCTTAGGCGAGGCGTACGAGCAGTACTTC. Full variable domain (remainder filled in from reference TRBV13 and TRBJ2-7): AAGVIQSPRHLIKEKRETATLKCYPIPRHDTVYWYQQGPGQDPQFLISFYEKMQSDKGSIPDRFSAQQFSDYHSELNMSSLELGDSALYFCASSLGEAYEQYFGPGTRLTVT.

The rearrangement links TRBV24-1 to TRBJ2-3, with 8 bases lining up with TRBD1. The V and J ends lost 5 bases and 4 bases, in that order; junction bases with no gene match: 7. Germline CDR1 is KGHDR and CDR2 is SFDVKD. The CDR3 covers 15 residues. The CDR3 DNA sequence: TGTGCCACCAGTGTCGGGTCAGGGGGCGCAGATACGCAGTATTTT. As protein: CATSVGSGGADTQYF.

V is TRBV7-3 and J is TRBJ2-3; 15 bases map to TRBD2. The CDR3 runs 18 residues. V shed 5 bases and J 1 base; nucleotides not matched to a gene: 7. The germline V gene has CDR1 SGHTA and CDR2 FQGTGA. CDR3 loop: CASSLGLAGGPGTDTQYF. CDR3 nucleotides: TGTGCCAGCAGCCTAGGACTAGCGGGAGGGCCTGGCACAGATACGCAGTATTTT.

This clonotype was seen many times. The V gene is TRBV27, the J gene TRBJ1-1, with D perhaps TRBD1 (6 bases). V lost 5 bases and J lost 6, with 13 bases in between. The CDR3 is 13 amino acids. Germline lookup yields CDR1 MNHEY and CDR2 SMNVEV (reference sequence). This CDR3 is CASSPKQGAEAFF. The CDR3 DNA reads TGTGCCAGCAGTCCTAAACAGGGCGCTGAAGCTTTCTTT.

Only a few counts were recorded for this clonotype. This chain uses TRBV5-1 with TRBJ2-5, with D unclear. The V end was cut by 0 bases, the J end by 1 base, with 13 bases between. The germline V gene encodes CDR1 SGHRS and CDR2 YFSETQ. There are 16 residues in the CDR3. CDR3 sequence: CASSLGPPGFQETQYF. As DNA, the CDR3 is TGCGCCAGCAGCTTGGGTCCTCCCGGCTTCCAAGAGACCCAGTACTTC.

This clonotype appeared many times. This chain links TRBV9 with TRBJ2-3; the match to TRBD2 covers 9 bases. This CDR3 comprises 16 residues. Germline loops: CDR1 SGDLS, CDR2 YYNGEE. The junction had 5 bases not matched to a gene; V was cut back by 1 base and J by 2 bases. Here the CDR3 DNA reads TGTGCCAGCAGCGTACTAGCGGGATATGACACAGATACGCAGTATTTT. Translated, it gives CASSVLAGYDTDTQYF.

Concerning this clonotype itself: The conserved final phenylalanine or tryptophan is absent from the CDR3, which likely points to a read error. This chain uses TRBV27 with TRBJ2-3; D is ambiguous. Deletions cut 4 bases from V and 2 bases from J, with 4 bases between. The CDR3 extends over 12 amino acids. CDR1 is MNHEY and CDR2 is SMNVEV in the germline V gene (reference sequence). In DNA form, the CDR3 reads TGTGCCAGCAGTTCACCCACAGATACGCAGTATTTG. This encodes CASSSPTDTQYL.

This chain connects TRBV6-2 or TRBV6-3 to TRBJ2-5, with TRBD2 identical over 7 bases. The germline gives CDR1 MNHEY, CDR2 SVGEGT. The CDR3 length is 15 residues. Trimming took 7 bases from V and 5 from J; bases not matched to a gene: 13. For the CDR3, the DNA is TGTGCCAGCACCGACCGCTGGGACGGGGGGGAGACCCAGTACTTC. Its protein product is CASTDRWDGGETQYF.